Listed here are 16 T cell receptor beta chains from one sample, sequenced in a study of shared clonotypes between healthy human individuals (dated by TCRdb to the early 2020s). Library preparation was by the immunoSEQ multiplex PCR assay. TCRdb obtained this table from immuneACCESS and retained in-frame rearrangements with V and J assigned. These tables miss some clones; where compared with another copy, unresolved V genes account for less than half of the shortfall, and the remainder is unexplained. Present in this sample are around 1.9 million clones, 90% to 95% of which were seen just once. Roughly 1.7% of the sample belongs to the ten largest clones. CD8 naive samples were obtained by positive selection for CCR7 among CD45RO-negative cells, yielding a CD45RA+CCR7+ population from which TemRA cells were excluded. Sequenced sample: naive CD8+ T cells from PBMCs. The cell subset or site label of this sample denotes: CD45RA+CCR7+. The source is a man aged 18 to 30 in good health. Some clones in this sample may be carry-over from other donors' samples.

The rearrangement uses TRBV9 and TRBJ2-7; TRBD1 aligns across 7 bases. CDR1 and CDR2 (germline): SGDLS, YYNGEE. The CDR3 covers 15 residues. Trimming cost V 0 bases and J 5 bases; bases outside gene matches: 8. The CDR3 loop reads CASSVGDRTGHEQYF. CDR3 DNA sequence: TGTGCCAGCAGCGTAGGGGATAGGACAGGACACGAGCAGTACTTC.

This sequence joins TRBV7-3 and TRBJ2-3; D may correspond to TRBD1 or TRBD2 (5 bases each). Germline V gene data show CDR1 as SGHTA and CDR2 as FQGTGA. The CDR3 contains 15 residues. Trimming removed 1 base from V and 4 bases from J, with 12 bases in between. For the CDR3, the DNA is TGTGCCAGCAGCTTAATGGGGACCCCCTCAGATACGCAGTATTTT. This sequence encodes CASSLMGTPSDTQYF.

V gene TRBV27 combines with J gene TRBJ2-7; TRBD1 matches at 11 bases. Germline-derived CDR1 and CDR2 are MNHEY and SMNVEV (reference sequence). The CDR3 sequence is 15 residues long. V shed 6 bases and J 3 bases; nucleotides not matched to a gene: 7. CDR3 in amino acids: CASRAGQGERYEQYF. The DNA for the CDR3 is TGTGCCAGCAGAGCGGGACAGGGGGAGCGCTACGAGCAGTACTTC.

This CDR3 reads CASSLDRDSSGANVLTF. CDR3 DNA sequence: TGTGCCAGCAGCTTAGACCGGGACAGCTCTGGGGCCAACGTCCTGACTTTC. The V and J genes are TRBV7-2 and TRBJ2-6; 7 positions agree with TRBD1. CDR3 length: 17 residues. The trim removed 1 base at V and 0 bases at J, leaving 3 bases unmatched. Per germline, CDR1 SGHTA and CDR2 FQGNSA.

This clone was detected only once. The rearrangement joins TRBV28 to TRBJ2-6; D perhaps matches TRBD1 (5 bases). V was pared by 7 bases and J by 0 bases, with 13 bases between. Germline V lookup: CDR1 MDHEN, CDR2 SYDVKM. The CDR3 has 16 residues. CDR3 nucleotides: TGTGCCAGCAACCCGACCGACAGCTCTGGGGCCAACGTCCTGACTTTC. This encodes CASNPTDSSGANVLTF.

J is TRBJ2-7 and V is TRBV9; D perhaps matches TRBD1 (5 bases). Germline-derived CDR1 and CDR2 are SGDLS and YYNGEE. V lost 0 bases to trimming and J lost 3 bases, with 13 bases between them. The CDR3 sequence is 15 residues long. In DNA form, the CDR3 reads TGTGCCAGCAGCGTAGAGGCAGGACAACGCTACGAGCAGTACTTC. As protein: CASSVEAGQRYEQYF. Based on the CDR3 plus reference TRBV9 and TRBJ2-7, the full variable domain is DSGVTQTPKHLITATGQRVTLRCSPRSGDLSVYWYQQSLDQGLQFLIQYYNGEERAKGNILERFSAQQFPDLHSELNLSSLELGDSALYFCASSVEAGQRYEQYFGPGTRLTVT.

The rearrangement joins TRBV27 to TRBJ2-7; a weak D match, TRBD2 (6 bases). Looked up from germline, CDR1 is MNHEY and CDR2 is SMNVEV (reference sequence). Between the trimmed V and J ends, which lost 8 bases and 0 bases, there was a span of 17 bases. The CDR3 length is 15 residues. The CDR3 coding sequence is TGTGCCAGCGCCGACGTGGGCGGGATCTCCTACGAGCAGTACTTC. Residues: CASADVGGISYEQYF.

The chain has TRBV7-3 and TRBJ2-3; a weak D match, TRBD2 (6 bases). Germline lookup yields CDR1 SGHTA and CDR2 FQGTGA. Trimming removed 5 bases at V and 3 bases at J, with 21 bases between. There are 17 residues in the CDR3. CDR3 nucleotide sequence: TGTGCCAGCAGCCCTTCCCTTACCGGGAGAGGGACAGATACGCAGTATTTT. It is translated as CASSPSLTGRGTDTQYF.

The chain employs TRBV7-9 and TRBJ2-7; TRBD1 is a possible D gene (5 bases). This CDR3 region has 13 residues. Germline V CDR1 and CDR2: SEHNR, FQNEAQ (reference sequence). Trimming stripped 2 bases from V and 3 bases from J, with 8 bases between. DNA of the CDR3: TGTGCCAGCAGCTTAAAGGGGATCTACGAGCAGTACTTC. This sequence encodes CASSLKGIYEQYF.

The chain employs TRBV7-3 and TRBJ2-7; the D gene could be TRBD1 or TRBD2 (6 bases each). The germline gives CDR1 SGHTA, CDR2 FQGTGA. There are 13 residues in the CDR3. Trimming removed 5 bases from V and 2 bases from J, with 10 bases in between. The CDR3 DNA follows: TGTGCCAGCAGCCCGGAGGGGGCCTACGAGCAGTACTTC. Translation gives CASSPEGAYEQYF.

The chain combines TRBV7-8 with TRBJ2-5; 8 nucleotides agree with TRBD1. The germline gives CDR1 SGHVS, CDR2 FQNEAQ. This CDR3 region has 16 residues. V dropped 4 bases and J dropped 3; count of bases not matched to a gene: 10. The CDR3 DNA sequence: TGTGCCAGCAGCTCGACACCGGGACAGGAGAAAGAGACCCAGTACTTC. Its translation: CASSSTPGQEKETQYF. The whole variable domain, filled in from reference TRBV7-8 and TRBJ2-5, reads GAGVSQSPRYKVAKRGQDVALRCDPISGHVSLFWYQQALGQGPEFLTYFQNEAQLDKSGLPSDRFFAERPEGSVSTLKIQRTQQEDSAVYLCASSSTPGQEKETQYFGPGTRLLVL.

V and J are TRBV6-5 and TRBJ1-1; D is possibly TRBD1 (6 bases). Germline-derived CDR1 and CDR2 are MNHEY and SVGAGI. The V end lost 2 bases, the J end lost 1 base, and 8 bases lay between the germline ends. The CDR3 has 14 amino acids. Here the CDR3 DNA reads TGTGCCAGCAGTTACACAGGGTCGAACACTGAAGCTTTCTTT. This sequence encodes CASSYTGSNTEAFF.

The chain joins TRBV5-5 to TRBJ2-3; no definite D call. V lost 2 bases and J 3 bases, leaving 13 bases between the germline ends. CDR1 is SGHKS and CDR2 is YYEKEE in the germline V gene (reference sequence). The CDR3 extends over 15 amino acids. The CDR3 DNA reads TGTGCCAGCAGCTTAATTGGGCGCGGAACAGATACGCAGTATTTT. Protein sequence: CASSLIGRGTDTQYF.

This clone showed up just once. J is TRBJ2-3 and V is TRBV18, with D perhaps TRBD1 (5 bases). Trimming removed 5 bases at V and 2 bases at J, with 14 bases between. CDR1 is KGHSH and CDR2 is LQKENI in the germline V gene. The CDR3 has 15 amino acids. CDR3 bases: TGTGCCAGCTCATTAACAGGTTCCTACACAGATACGCAGTATTTT. It translates to CASSLTGSYTDTQYF.

The chain is built from TRBV6-5 and TRBJ1-2; D may be TRBD1 (6 bases). V shed 2 bases and J shed 4 bases, with 11 bases lying between them. The CDR3 consists of 14 residues. Germline V lookup: CDR1 MNHEY, CDR2 SVGAGI. This CDR3 is CASSYNQGFYGYTF. CDR3 DNA: TGTGCCAGCAGTTACAATCAGGGGTTCTATGGCTACACCTTC.

This chain joins TRBV13 and TRBJ2-5; TRBD1 might be the D (5 bases). Trimming took 5 bases from V and 2 from J, leaving 15 bases between them. The CDR3 has 15 residues. CDR1 and CDR2 (germline): PRHDT, FYEKMQ (reference sequence). DNA for the CDR3: TGTGCCAGCAGCCTCCGGGTGGGGCTGCAAGAGACCCAGTACTTC. Protein: CASSLRVGLQETQYF.